This T cell receptor (beta chain) was identified during a study of cytomegalovirus exposure and HLA in healthy donors. In this sample, this clone turned up many times. Its antigen remains unknown. Germline CDR1 reads MDHEN; CDR2 reads SYDVKM. CDR3 length: 18 residues. Losses at the gene ends were 8 bases for V and 3 bases for J; bases not matched to a gene: 15. PCR used 60 Vbeta primers and 13 Jbeta primers. Assay used: immunoSEQ multiplex PCR; TCRdb lists only in-frame clones, some missing. The data contain under 150,000 clones, roughly 75% of them singletons. Study-wide findings and caveats: Presence/absence analyses rested on an assumption that sequencing depth was roughly uniform across donors. TCR beta chains numbering under 200 were designated cytomegalovirus-associated. A later analysis, which compared TCR beta chains of equal frequency, found the HLA-associated ones more clonally expanded.

The clonotype originates from a man between 35 and 55 years old in good health and CMV-seropositive. The chain employs TRBV28 and TRBJ2-1, with TRBD2 identical over 11 bases. The sequenced sample consisted of PBMCs. This CDR3 is CASALALAGGVIYNEQFF. CDR3 sequence (DNA): TGTGCCAGCGCATTAGCTCTAGCGGGAGGAGTAATCTACAATGAGCAGTTCTTC.